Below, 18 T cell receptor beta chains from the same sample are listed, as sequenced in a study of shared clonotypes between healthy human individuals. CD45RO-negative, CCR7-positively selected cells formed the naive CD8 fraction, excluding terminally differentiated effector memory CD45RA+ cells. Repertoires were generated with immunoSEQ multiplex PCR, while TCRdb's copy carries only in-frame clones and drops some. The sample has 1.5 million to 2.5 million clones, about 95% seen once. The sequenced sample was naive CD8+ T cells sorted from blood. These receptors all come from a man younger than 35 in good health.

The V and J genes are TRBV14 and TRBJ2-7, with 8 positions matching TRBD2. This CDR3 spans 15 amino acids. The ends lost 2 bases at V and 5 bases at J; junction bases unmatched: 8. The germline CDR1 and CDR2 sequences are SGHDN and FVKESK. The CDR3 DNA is TGTGCCAGCAGCCAAAATCCAGCGGGAGTTGACGAGCAGTACTTC. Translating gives CASSQNPAGVDEQYF.

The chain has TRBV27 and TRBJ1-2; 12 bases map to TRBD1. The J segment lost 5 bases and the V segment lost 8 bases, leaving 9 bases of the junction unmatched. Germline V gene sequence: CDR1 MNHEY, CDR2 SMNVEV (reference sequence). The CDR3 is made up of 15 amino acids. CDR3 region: CASGSGTGGEYGYTF. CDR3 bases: TGTGCCAGCGGATCCGGGACAGGGGGCGAGTATGGCTACACCTTC.

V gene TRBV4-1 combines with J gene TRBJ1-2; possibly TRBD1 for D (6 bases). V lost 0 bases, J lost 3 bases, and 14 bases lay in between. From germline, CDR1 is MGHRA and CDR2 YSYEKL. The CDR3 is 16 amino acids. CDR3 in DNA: TGCGCCAGCAGCCAAGACCGAACAGGGATGTACTATGGCTACACCTTC. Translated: CASSQDRTGMYYGYTF.

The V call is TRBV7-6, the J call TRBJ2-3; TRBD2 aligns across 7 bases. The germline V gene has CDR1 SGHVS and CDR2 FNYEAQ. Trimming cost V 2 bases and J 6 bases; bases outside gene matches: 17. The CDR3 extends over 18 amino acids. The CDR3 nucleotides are TGTGCCAGCAGCTTAACCCCTCAGGCGGCGGGGGAGGGGGATACGCAGTATTTT. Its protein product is CASSLTPQAAGEGDTQYF.

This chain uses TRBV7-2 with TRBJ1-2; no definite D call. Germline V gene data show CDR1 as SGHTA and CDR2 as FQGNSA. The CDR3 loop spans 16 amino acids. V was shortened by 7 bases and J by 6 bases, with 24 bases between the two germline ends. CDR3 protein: CASTLGVPVTEDGYTF. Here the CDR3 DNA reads TGTGCCAGCACCCTAGGTGTCCCGGTAACGGAAGATGGCTACACCTTC.

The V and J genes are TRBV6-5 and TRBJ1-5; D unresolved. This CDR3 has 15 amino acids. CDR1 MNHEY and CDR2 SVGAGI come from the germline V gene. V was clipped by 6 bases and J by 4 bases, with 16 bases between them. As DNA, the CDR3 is TGTGCCAGCAGCTTCTCCCCGTATGGTAATCAGCCCCAGCATTTT. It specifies CASSFSPYGNQPQHF.

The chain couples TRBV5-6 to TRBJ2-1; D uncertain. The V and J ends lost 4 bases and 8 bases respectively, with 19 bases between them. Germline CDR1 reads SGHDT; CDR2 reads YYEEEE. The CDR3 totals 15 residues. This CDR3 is CASSPAQMGYHEQFF. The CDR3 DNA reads TGTGCCAGCAGCCCCGCCCAGATGGGATACCATGAGCAGTTCTTC. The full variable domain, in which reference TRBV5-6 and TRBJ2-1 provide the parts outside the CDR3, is DAGVTQSPTHLIKTRGQQVTLRCSPKSGHDTVSWYQQALGQGPQFIFQYYEEEERQRGNFPDRFSGHQFPNYSSELNVNALLLGDSALYLCASSPAQMGYHEQFFGPGTRLTVL.

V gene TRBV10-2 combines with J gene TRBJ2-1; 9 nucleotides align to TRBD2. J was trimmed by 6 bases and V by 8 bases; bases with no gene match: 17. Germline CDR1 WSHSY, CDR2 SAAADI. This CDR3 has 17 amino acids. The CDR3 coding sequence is TGCGCCAGCCACCCCCTCGCGCGGGAGGGCCGTGGCAATGAGCAGTTCTTC. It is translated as CASHPLAREGRGNEQFF.

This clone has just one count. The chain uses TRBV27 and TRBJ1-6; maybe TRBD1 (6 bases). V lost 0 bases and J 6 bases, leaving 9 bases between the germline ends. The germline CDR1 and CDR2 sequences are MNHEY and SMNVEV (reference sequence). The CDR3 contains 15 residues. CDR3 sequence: CASSLSRGSNSPLHF. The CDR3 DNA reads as TGTGCCAGCAGTTTATCCAGGGGATCTAATTCACCCCTCCACTTT.

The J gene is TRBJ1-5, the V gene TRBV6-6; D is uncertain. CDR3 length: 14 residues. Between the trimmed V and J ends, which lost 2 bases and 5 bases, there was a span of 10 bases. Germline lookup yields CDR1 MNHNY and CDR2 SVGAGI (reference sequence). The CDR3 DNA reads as TGTGCCAGCAGTTACGAGGGATCCTATCAGCCCCAGCATTTT. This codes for CASSYEGSYQPQHF.

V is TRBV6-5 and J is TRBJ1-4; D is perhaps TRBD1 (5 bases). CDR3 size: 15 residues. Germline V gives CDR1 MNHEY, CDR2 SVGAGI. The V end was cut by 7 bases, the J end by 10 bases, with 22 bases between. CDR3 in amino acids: CASTPGDLIGGKLFF. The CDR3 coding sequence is TGTGCCAGCACCCCTGGGGACCTTATCGGTGGAAAACTGTTTTTT.

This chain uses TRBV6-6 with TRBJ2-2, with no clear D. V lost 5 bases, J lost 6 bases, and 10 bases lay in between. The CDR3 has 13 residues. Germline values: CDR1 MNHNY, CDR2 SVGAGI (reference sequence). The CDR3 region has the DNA TGTGCCAGCAGTCAAAACGTGCCCGGGGAGCTGTTTTTT. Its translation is CASSQNVPGELFF.

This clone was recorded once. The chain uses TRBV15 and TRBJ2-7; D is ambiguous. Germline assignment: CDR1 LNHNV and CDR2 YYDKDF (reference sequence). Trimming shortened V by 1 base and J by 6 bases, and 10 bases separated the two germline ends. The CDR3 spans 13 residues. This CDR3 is CATSRASWAEQYF. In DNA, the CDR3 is TGTGCCACCAGCAGAGCCTCTTGGGCCGAGCAGTACTTC.

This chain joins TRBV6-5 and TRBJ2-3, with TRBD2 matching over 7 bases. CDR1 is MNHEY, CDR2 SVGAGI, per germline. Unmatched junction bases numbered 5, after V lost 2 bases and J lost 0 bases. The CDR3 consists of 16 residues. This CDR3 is CASSYPTAGSTDTQYF. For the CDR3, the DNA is TGTGCCAGCAGTTACCCCACAGCGGGGAGCACAGATACGCAGTATTTT.

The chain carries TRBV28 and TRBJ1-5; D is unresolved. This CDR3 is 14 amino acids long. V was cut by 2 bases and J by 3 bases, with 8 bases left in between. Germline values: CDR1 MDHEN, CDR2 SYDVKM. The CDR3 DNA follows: TGTGCCAGCAGTTTACGGATATACAATCAGCCCCAGCATTTT. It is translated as CASSLRIYNQPQHF.

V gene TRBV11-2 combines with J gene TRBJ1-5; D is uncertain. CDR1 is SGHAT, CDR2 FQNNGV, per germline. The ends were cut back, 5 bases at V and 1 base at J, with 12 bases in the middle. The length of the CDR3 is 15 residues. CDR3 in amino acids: CASSLFYDSNQPQHF. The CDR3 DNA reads TGTGCCAGCAGCCTGTTTTACGACAGCAATCAGCCCCAGCATTTT.

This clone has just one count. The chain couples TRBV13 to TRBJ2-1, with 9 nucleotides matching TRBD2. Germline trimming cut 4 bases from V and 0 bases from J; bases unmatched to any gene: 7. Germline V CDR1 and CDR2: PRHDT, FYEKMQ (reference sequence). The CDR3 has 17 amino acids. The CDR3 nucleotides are TGTGCCAGCAGCTCCCGACTAGCGGAGGTCTCCTACAATGAGCAGTTCTTC. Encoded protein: CASSSRLAEVSYNEQFF.

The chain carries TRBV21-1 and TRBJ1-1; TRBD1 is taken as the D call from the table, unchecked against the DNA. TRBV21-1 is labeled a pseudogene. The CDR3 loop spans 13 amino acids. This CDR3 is CASSKVSQVEAFF. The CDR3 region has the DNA TGTGCCAGCAGCAAAGTTTCCCAGGTTGAAGCTTTCTTT.